This record concerns one T cell receptor (beta chain) sequence. 60 Vbeta and 13 Jbeta primers were used in PCR. Clones were read by immunoSEQ multiplex PCR, and TCRdb kept only the in-frame ones, dropping some. Here the sample spans approximately 120,000 clones, roughly four fifths being singletons. The data derive from a study of cytomegalovirus exposure and HLA in healthy donors. V lost 1 base, J lost 6 bases, and 16 bases lay in between. The CDR3 is made up of 16 amino acids. The germline gives CDR1 GTSNPN, CDR2 SVGIG (reference sequence). This chain joins TRBV30 and TRBJ1-6, with D perhaps TRBD1 (5 bases). Sequenced input: PBMCs. The receptor was derived from a woman aged 50 to 65 in good health and CMV-seropositive. CDR3 amino acids: CAWSAAGGRGNSPLHF. CDR3 coding DNA: TGTGCCTGGAGTGCCGCCGGGGGAAGGGGTAATTCACCCCTCCACTTT.